Presented here are 5 T cell receptor beta chains from one specimen sequenced in a study of identical twins. TCRdb used MiXCR to reprocess the 5' RACE reads, holding one entry per CDR3 protein. Of a few hundred thousand distinct CDR3 sequences in the sample, less than 20% are singletons; the top ten hold around 12%. Sequenced input: naive T cells sorted from blood. These receptors came from a man aged 45-60 years in good health.

This clonotype was seen a few times. This chain connects TRBV18 to TRBJ2-5; D gene uncertain. V shed 3 bases and J shed 5 bases, with 13 bases lying between them. There are 14 residues in the CDR3. Germline lookup yields CDR1 KGHSH and CDR2 LQKENI. The CDR3, as DNA: TGTGCCAGCTCACCTCCCAGCCTGGGGGAGACCCAGTACTTC. Its protein product is CASSPPSLGETQYF. The variable domain in full, with the rest retrieved from reference TRBV18 and TRBJ2-5, is NAGVMQNPRHLVRRRGQEARLRCSPMKGHSHVYWYRQLPEEGLKFMVYLQKENIIDESGMPKERFSAEFPKEGPSILRIQQVVRGDSAAYFCASSPPSLGETQYFGPGTRLLVL.

The chain has TRBV24-1 and TRBJ2-5; the match to TRBD2 covers 12 bases. Germline CDR1 KGHDR, CDR2 SFDVKD. Trimming cost V 3 bases and J 4 bases; bases outside gene matches: 5. CDR3 length: 16 residues. CDR3 bases: TGTGCCACCAGTGATGCGACTAGCGGGAGAGGAGAGACCCAGTACTTC. Encoded protein: CATSDATSGRGETQYF.

The sample holds a few counts of this clonotype. The chain combines TRBV27 with TRBJ1-6, with 8 nucleotides matching TRBD1. CDR1 and CDR2 from the germline V gene are MNHEY and SMNVEV (reference sequence). V lost 4 bases to trimming and J lost 9 bases; unmatched junction nucleotides: 5. CDR3 length: 14 residues. The CDR3 DNA is TGTGCCAGCAGTTCCGGACAGGGTTTTTCACCCCTCCACTTT. It is translated as CASSSGQGFSPLHF.

For the CDR3, the DNA is TGCGCCAGCAGCTCGGGTAACTACCTAAACACCGGGGAGCTGTTTTTT. This codes for CASSSGNYLNTGELFF. This chain connects TRBV4-3 to TRBJ2-2; no definite D call. The V gene's germline CDR1 is LGHNA and CDR2 YSLEER. V gave up 5 bases and J gave up 2 bases, with 15 bases separating them. This CDR3 region has 16 residues.

This clonotype was observed many times. The chain links TRBV20-1 to TRBJ1-6, with no clear D. V was cut by 4 bases and J by 14 bases, with 18 bases left in between. The CDR3 runs to 13 residues. From germline, CDR1 is DFQATT and CDR2 SNEGSKA (reference sequence). This chain's CDR3 is CSANSRTVPTLHF. CDR3 DNA sequence: TGCAGTGCTAACTCCCGGACGGTCCCCACCCTCCACTTT.